What follows describes a single T cell receptor (beta chain). This receptor's antigen is unknown. No much larger clonotype is one base removed from it; base qualities were not supplied. Other DNA sequences from this sample encode an identical CDR3 as well. The immunoSEQ Assay, a bias-controlled multiplex PCR, was used to amplify TCRbeta CDR3 regions from genomic DNA. The paper's data handling went like this. The number of nucleated cells in each sample was estimated by amplification of reference gene primers within the assay. To quantify the absolute abundance of each unique TCRbeta CDR3 rearrangement, sequence reads were collapsed and filtered. For each sample, productive Simpson clonality was calculated as the square root of Simpson's diversity index across productive rearrangements. As stored in TCRdb, this immuneACCESS dataset retains in-frame rearrangements with V and J assigned. A fraction of the clones does not appear; measured against another copy, unresolved V genes explain less than half of the discrepancy, and the remainder lacks a known reason. V and J calls plus clone size are reproduced from that table; the DNA served to infer D and trimming. This sample comprises nearly 200,000 clones, 85% to 90% of them detected only once. The top ten constitute more than 0.7% of the sample.

This sample stems from a study of blood T cell repertoires in COVID-19 (TCRdb year 2020). Concerning the study at large: Collaborator samples came from the United States, Italy and Spain and covered acute and convalescent phases of COVID-19. Where available, HLA class I and class II types were taken from metadata supplied by the sample provider and were not determined by assay-based typing. Sample metadata almost always included a de-identified subject ID, COVID-19 status, age in years and sex. Subjects who had been exposed to COVID-19, were actively infected with it, or had recovered from it provided the deeply sampled blood TCRbeta repertoires that made up the dataset. A freely available public database, intended as a resource for researchers studying the immune response to SARS-CoV-2, is where the repertoires were released. The material from the prospective study consisted of cDNA or gDNA derived from T cells, B-cell-depleted T cells, or PBMCs. Samples came from the ongoing ImmuneRACE study (first 160 participants) plus 1,254 subjects from 6 global collaborators.

The collaborating institutions used their own protocols to collect whole blood in K2EDTA tubes. For TCRbeta analysis, collaborators shipped samples as frozen whole blood, isolated PBMCs, or DNA extracted from either of those sample types. Overall study results and their limits: The quantity of clinical and demographic metadata differed by source and by participant and was supplied without curation.

The sample consisted of peripheral blood. This sequence originates from a woman aged 70-85 years with acute or convalescent COVID-19.

The CDR3 corresponds to CASSRDRLYGYTF. The bases read TGTGCCAGCAGCCGAGACAGGCTCTATGGCTACACCTTC. This chain joins TRBV12-3 or TRBV12-4 to TRBJ1-2; perhaps TRBD1 is the D gene, with 6 bases matching. The CDR3 runs 13 amino acids, cysteine and phenylalanine included. The retained sequence is limited to the CDR3, 39 bases, with the frame set at the first base. Trimming at the junction amounts to 6 bases on V and 4 bases on J, and the germline ends lie 12 bases apart.